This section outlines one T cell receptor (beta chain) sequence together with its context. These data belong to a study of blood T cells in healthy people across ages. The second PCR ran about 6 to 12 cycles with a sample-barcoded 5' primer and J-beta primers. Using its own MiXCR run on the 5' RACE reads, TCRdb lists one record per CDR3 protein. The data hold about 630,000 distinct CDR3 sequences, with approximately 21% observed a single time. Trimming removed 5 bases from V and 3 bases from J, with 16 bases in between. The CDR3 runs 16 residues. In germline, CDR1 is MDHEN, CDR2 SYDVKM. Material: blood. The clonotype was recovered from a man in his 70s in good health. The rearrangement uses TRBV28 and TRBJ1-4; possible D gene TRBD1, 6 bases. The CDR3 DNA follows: TGTGCCAGCAGTCGGGGTACAGGGATATCTAATGAAAAACTGTTTTTT. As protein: CASSRGTGISNEKLFF.